A single sample is the source of the 6 T cell receptor beta chains below, sequenced in a study of CD8 T cells in Susac syndrome. The RNA input was roughly 0.45 to 1 ug, and it was reverse transcribed with random hexamers. TCRdb reprocessed the immunoSEQ multiplex PCR reads with MiXCR, giving one entry per CDR3 protein. This repertoire shows approximately 190,000 distinct CDR3 sequences, approximately 94% found once; its top ten account for 0.098%. The sample consisted of CD4+ T cells from PBMCs. Source of these receptors: a human donor with Susac syndrome.

V is TRBV7-2 and J is TRBJ1-4; 7 bases fit TRBD1. Germline lookup yields CDR1 SGHTA and CDR2 FQGNSA. V lost 3 bases and J lost 4; bases outside the gene matches: 5. The CDR3 length is 15 residues. The CDR3 reads CASSFGDRDNEKLFF. CDR3 coding DNA: TGTGCCAGCAGCTTTGGGGACAGAGATAATGAAAAACTGTTTTTT. The full variable domain, completed using reference TRBV7-2 and TRBJ1-4, is GAGVSQSPSNKVTEKGKDVELRCDPISGHTALYWYRQSLGQGLEFLIYFQGNSAPDKSGLPSDRFSAERTGGSVSTLTIQRTQQEDSAVYLCASSFGDRDNEKLFFGSGTQLSVL.

This clonotype was detected once. This sequence joins TRBV23-1 and TRBJ1-5; the D gene is possibly TRBD1 (5 bases). TRBV23-1 is recorded as an ORF, its role being uncertain. V was shortened by 3 bases and J by 2 bases, with 11 bases between the two germline ends. This CDR3 is built from 15 residues. In nucleotides, the CDR3 is TGCGCCAGCAGTCAGCCCGGGACCCGCAATCAGCCCCAGCATTTT. This sequence encodes CASSQPGTRNQPQHF.

This chain links TRBV3-1 with TRBJ1-2; a weak D match, TRBD1 (6 bases). Per germline, CDR1 LGHDT and CDR2 YNNKEL (reference sequence). The germline V and J ends were trimmed by 6 bases and 7 bases, with 15 bases remaining between them. This CDR3 comprises 13 residues. The CDR3: CASRQRQVPGYTF. The DNA of the CDR3 is TGTGCCAGCAGACAACGACAGGTCCCTGGCTACACCTTC.

This clonotype was seen a few times. The rearrangement uses TRBV3-1 and TRBJ1-1; D uncertain. Trimming removed 3 bases from V and 2 bases from J, with 7 bases in between. The CDR3 length is 13 residues. In germline, CDR1 is LGHDT, CDR2 YNNKEL (reference sequence). The CDR3 protein is CASSQTRNTEAFF. CDR3 DNA sequence: TGTGCCAGCAGCCAGACGAGAAACACTGAAGCTTTCTTT.

The V gene is TRBV5-1, the J gene TRBJ1-1; 8 nucleotides line up with TRBD1. This CDR3 region has 15 residues. Germline V lookup: CDR1 SGHRS, CDR2 YFSETQ. Germline trimming cut 0 bases from V and 2 bases from J; bases unmatched to any gene: 3. CDR3 in DNA: TGCGCCAGCAGCTTGGCGGGACAGGTAAACACTGAAGCTTTCTTT. Protein product: CASSLAGQVNTEAFF. The full variable domain, in which reference TRBV5-1 and TRBJ1-1 provide the parts outside the CDR3, is KAGVTQTPRYLIKTRGQQVTLSCSPISGHRSVSWYQQTPGQGLQFLFEYFSETQRNKGNFPGRFSGRQFSNSRSEMNVSTLELGDSALYLCASSLAGQVNTEAFFGQGTRLTVV.

The CDR3 spells CASSPPGTGMNVLTF. The CDR3 region has the DNA TGTGCCAGCTCACCACCCGGGACAGGGATGAACGTCCTGACTTTC. The gene calls are TRBV18 and TRBJ2-6; TRBD1 aligns across 9 bases. The junction had 4 bases not matched to a gene; V was cut back by 0 bases and J by 10 bases. This CDR3 has 15 amino acids. Germline V CDR1 and CDR2: KGHSH, LQKENI.